These T cell receptor beta chains were read from a single sample in a study of T cell changes during pregnancy in multiple sclerosis. Only in-frame clones appear in the TCRdb table, and some are missing; sequencing was by immunoSEQ multiplex PCR. The table records roughly 56,000 clones, nearly 90% of them present only once. The sequencing used peripheral blood, collected in the first trimester of pregnancy. The receptors shown here come from a female donor with multiple sclerosis, enrolled in a pregnancy study. CDR3s include the opening cysteine and the closing phenylalanine or tryptophan. The order of the fields is V gene, J gene, D gene, clone size, CDR3 protein, CDR3 DNA. A D gene is named only where the DNA matches it firmly. Some rows have no size entry. The others give once, few or many, or a class for an expanded clone.

TRBV7-9	TRBJ1-5	-	once	CASSSVGHSNQPQHF	TGTGCCAGCAGCTCGGTTGGGCATAGCAATCAGCCCCAGCATTTT
TRBV6-4	TRBJ2-2	-	-	CASSDSQEGSGELFF	TGTGCCAGCAGTGACTCTCAGGAAGGCTCCGGGGAGCTGTTTTTT
TRBV2	TRBJ1-4	-	few	CASRAVEKLFF	TGTGCCAGCAGGGCCGTTGAAAAACTGTTTTTT
TRBV5-1	TRBJ2-1	-	-	CASSLEQSYNEQFF	TGCGCCAGCAGCTTGGAACAGTCCTACAATGAGCAGTTCTTC
TRBV7-9	TRBJ1-5	-	-	CASSLGGVNQPQHF	TGTGCCAGCAGCTTAGGGGGGGTCAATCAGCCCCAGCATTTT
TRBV11-2	TRBJ2-7	-	-	CASSLIEGAGSTYEQYF	TGTGCCAGCAGCTTAATCGAGGGCGCCGGGAGTACCTACGAGCAGTACTTC
TRBV30	TRBJ1-2	-	-	CAWNRDTLGYTF	TGTGCCTGGAACCGGGACACCCTCGGCTACACCTTC
TRBV7-2	TRBJ2-7	TRBD2	-	CASSWRGSGGYEQYF	TGTGCCAGCAGCTGGAGGGGAAGCGGGGGGTACGAGCAGTACTTC
TRBV11-2	TRBJ1-1	TRBD1	-	CASTGTGRGREAFF	TGTGCCAGCACCGGGACAGGGAGGGGTCGGGAAGCTTTCTTT
TRBV28	TRBJ1-2	TRBD1	-	CASSTGGLGYTF	TGTGCCAGCAGCACAGGGGGTCTTGGCTACACCTTC
TRBV5-6	TRBJ1-5	-	few	CASSLQGRGNQPQHF	TGTGCCAGCAGCTTGCAGGGCCGGGGCAATCAGCCCCAGCATTTT
TRBV19	TRBJ2-1	TRBD2	-	CASSIDPAGGPLLQVF	TGTGCCAGTAGTATAGACCCAGCGGGAGGTCCACTTCTACAGGTCTTC
TRBV2	TRBJ1-5	TRBD1	-	CASKGQTNQPQHF	TGTGCCAGCAAGGGACAGACCAATCAGCCCCAGCATTTT
TRBV11-2	TRBJ2-7	TRBD1	-	CASSLRGQGFVEQYF	TGTGCCAGCAGCTTACGGGGACAGGGTTTTGTCGAGCAGTACTTC
TRBV7-9	TRBJ1-4	-	-	CASSLGISGSTNEKLFF	TGTGCCAGCAGCTTAGGGATATCAGGTTCTACTAATGAAAAACTGTTTTTT
TRBV6-1	TRBJ2-1	-	-	CASSAIVYNEQFF	TGTGCCAGCAGTGCGATAGTGTACAATGAGCAGTTCTTC
TRBV10-3	TRBJ2-3	-	-	CAISESSSSTDTQYF	TGTGCCATCAGTGAGTCTTCGTCCAGCACAGATACGCAGTATTTT
TRBV5-1	TRBJ2-1	-	-	CASRTAGGFGEQFF	TGCGCCAGCAGGACCGCTGGAGGTTTTGGTGAGCAGTTCTTC
TRBV28	TRBJ2-7	-	-	CASSSAQGTPYEQYF	TGTGCCAGCAGTTCAGCACAGGGAACCCCGTACGAGCAGTACTTC
TRBV28	TRBJ2-3	TRBD1	-	CASSFGTGDSTDTQYF	TGTGCCAGCAGTTTTGGGACAGGGGACAGCACAGATACGCAGTATTTT
TRBV10-3	TRBJ2-1	-	-	CAISRDSWAEQFF	TGTGCCATCAGTAGGGACTCGTGGGCTGAGCAGTTCTTC
TRBV2	TRBJ1-2	TRBD1	-	CASSGTGSYGYTF	TGTGCCAGCAGTGGGACAGGGTCCTATGGCTACACCTTC
TRBV11-2	TRBJ1-5	-	-	CASSLDRGQPQHF	TGTGCCAGCAGCTTAGACCGGGGACAGCCCCAGCATTTT
TRBV29-1	TRBJ2-5	TRBD2	-	CSVGWASGIAETQYF	TGCAGCGTGGGGTGGGCTAGCGGGATTGCGGAGACCCAGTACTTC
TRBV10-3	TRBJ2-3	-	-	CATRHATGGGTDTQYF	TGTGCCACGCGCCATGCCACGGGGGGCGGGACAGATACGCAGTATTTT
TRBV4-3	TRBJ2-1	TRBD2	-	CASSQDGGRANEQFF	TGCGCCAGCAGCCAAGATGGCGGGAGGGCCAATGAGCAGTTCTTC
TRBV27	TRBJ2-7	-	-	CASSRNTGKSYEQYF	TGTGCCAGCAGTCGAAATACAGGGAAATCCTACGAGCAGTACTTC
TRBV2	TRBJ2-1	TRBD2	-	CASSASGSSYNEQFF	TGTGCCAGCAGCGCTAGCGGCAGCTCCTACAATGAGCAGTTCTTC
TRBV2	TRBJ2-6	TRBD1	-	CASSVDRAAGANVLTF	TGTGCCAGCAGTGTGGACAGGGCGGCTGGGGCCAACGTCCTGACTTTC
TRBV28	TRBJ1-2	TRBD1	few	CASSFPSDRGLVGYTF	TGTGCCAGCAGTTTTCCGTCAGACAGGGGACTCGTTGGCTACACCTTC
TRBV29-1	TRBJ2-7	-	-	CSTGTHGGTEQYF	TGCAGCACTGGGACACACGGGGGGACGGAGCAGTACTTC
TRBV7-9	TRBJ2-3	TRBD2	-	CASSFFISSGDLTDTQYF	TGTGCCAGCAGCTTTTTTATTTCTAGCGGGGACCTCACAGATACGCAGTATTTT
TRBV7-6	TRBJ1-3	TRBD1	-	CASSRDSRNTIYF	TGTGCCAGCAGCCGGGACAGTCGAAACACCATATATTTT
TRBV18	TRBJ2-3	-	-	CASSHPGGHTQYF	TGTGCCAGCTCTCACCCCGGGGGGCATACGCAGTATTTT
TRBV9	TRBJ2-1	-	-	CASSVASNSINEQFF	TGTGCCAGCAGCGTAGCTAGTAACTCGATAAATGAGCAGTTCTTC
TRBV13	TRBJ2-1	TRBD1	-	CASSLRAKATGDPLYYNEQFF	TGTGCCAGCAGCTTACGGGCAAAAGCGACAGGGGACCCCCTTTATTACAATGAGCAGTTCTTC
TRBV2	TRBJ1-1	-	-	CASHRVEAFF	TGTGCCAGCCACAGGGTTGAAGCTTTCTTT
TRBV5-1	TRBJ2-3	-	-	CASSLLGGSTDTQYF	TGCGCCAGCAGCCTGCTCGGAGGGAGCACAGATACGCAGTATTTT
TRBV13	TRBJ2-7	-	-	CASSLGAGARRQQYF	TGTGCCAGCAGCTTAGGGGCAGGGGCCCGCCGCCAGCAGTACTTC
TRBV10-1	TRBJ2-7	-	-	CASSDAGILEQYF	TGCGCCAGCAGTGACGCCGGGATCCTGGAGCAGTACTTC
TRBV9	TRBJ2-7	-	-	CASSPPPAASRTYEQYF	TGTGCCAGCAGCCCTCCCCCTGCGGCTAGCAGGACCTACGAGCAGTACTTC
TRBV4-2	TRBJ2-1	TRBD2	-	CASSQDLAGGLSYNEQFF	TGTGCCAGCAGCCAAGATTTGGCGGGAGGGTTATCCTACAATGAGCAGTTCTTC
TRBV4-1	TRBJ1-2	-	-	CASSNTGQRYGYTF	TGCGCCAGCAGTAATACAGGGCAGAGGTACGGCTACACCTTC
TRBV7-9	TRBJ2-5	-	-	CASSLGPAEEETQYF	TGTGCCAGCAGCTTAGGCCCAGCGGAAGAAGAGACCCAGTACTTC
TRBV27	TRBJ1-1	-	-	CASHVGALNTEAFF	TGTGCCAGCCACGTGGGGGCCCTGAACACTGAAGCTTTCTTT
TRBV18	TRBJ2-7	-	-	CASSPLSHEQYF	TGTGCCAGCTCACCTCTCTCTCACGAGCAGTACTTC
TRBV11-1	TRBJ1-2	TRBD1	-	CASSSAGTGNMGGYTF	TGTGCCAGCAGCTCCGCCGGGACAGGGAATATGGGTGGCTACACCTTC
TRBV13	TRBJ2-1	TRBD2	-	CASSLPGLAGYNEQFF	TGTGCCAGCAGCTTACCAGGACTAGCGGGCTACAATGAGCAGTTCTTC
TRBV11-2	TRBJ2-7	-	-	CASSAEAVTIYEQYF	TGTGCCAGCAGCGCAGAAGCGGTTACGATCTACGAGCAGTACTTC
TRBV7-9	TRBJ2-1	-	-	CASSWQGNNEQFF	TGTGCCAGCAGCTGGCAGGGCAACAATGAGCAGTTCTTC
TRBV27	TRBJ2-5	TRBD1	once	CASSSGTGPETQYF	TGTGCCAGCAGTTCCGGGACAGGGCCAGAGACCCAGTACTTC